This is a list of T cell receptor beta chains from one sample in a study of patients and donors after allogeneic stem cell transplantation. MiXCR, run by TCRdb on the RT-PCR reads, gives a single entry per CDR3 protein. The profile covers about a million distinct CDR3 sequences, with around 17% appearing a single time and around 6% taken by the ten largest. Sequencing used blood, either unsorted or a sorted T cell fraction (not recorded which). Every receptor here comes from a human donor who was either an allogeneic HSCT recipient or a stem cell or donor lymphocyte infusion donor (not recorded which). It is not recorded whose cells these are; they may come from a transplant donor. The CDR3 runs from the conserved cysteine through the conserved F or W. D genes are given only for firm matches. Expanded clones are given a class, and other clones once, few, many or no size at all.

CDR3: CASSKDGQTYEQYF; DNA: TGTGCCAGCAGTAAAGACGGACAGACCTACGAGCAGTACTTC; J: TRBJ2-7; V: TRBV6-1; size: few; D: -
CDR3: CASSPWDRGSYEHYF; DNA: TGCGCCAGCAGCCCCTGGGACAGGGGGTCCTACGAGCATTACTTC; J: TRBJ2-7; V: TRBV5-1; size: -; D: TRBD1
CDR3: CASRAKQGYNEQFF; DNA: TGTGCCAGCAGAGCCAAACAGGGCTACAATGAGCAGTTCTTC; J: TRBJ2-1; V: TRBV6-1; size: -; D: -
CDR3: CASSLKLSGANVLTF; DNA: TGCGCCAGCAGCTTGAAGCTCTCTGGGGCCAACGTCCTGACTTTC; J: TRBJ2-6; V: TRBV5-1; size: few; D: -
CDR3: CASTLLRATEAFF; DNA: TGTGCCAGCACCCTCTTAAGGGCCACTGAAGCTTTCTTT; J: TRBJ1-1; V: TRBV12-3/TRBV12-4; size: few; D: -
CDR3: CASSLVYGADEQYF; DNA: TGTGCCAGCAGCTTGGTGTACGGGGCCGACGAGCAGTACTTC; J: TRBJ2-7; V: TRBV5-5; size: -; D: -
CDR3: CAISGLAGGETQYF; DNA: TGTGCCATCAGTGGACTAGCGGGAGGAGAGACCCAGTACTTC; J: TRBJ2-5; V: TRBV10-3; size: few; D: TRBD2
CDR3: CASSPSGGGMNAYEQYF; DNA: TGTGCCAGCAGCCCTAGTGGGGGAGGGATGAATGCCTACGAGCAGTACTTC; J: TRBJ2-7; V: TRBV3-1; size: few; D: TRBD2
CDR3: CASSQDRNRGYGYTF; DNA: TGTGCCAGCAGCCAAGATCGGAACAGGGGATATGGCTACACCTTC; J: TRBJ1-2; V: TRBV3-1; size: few; D: TRBD1
CDR3: CASSLIHNPNYNEQFF; DNA: TGTGCCAGCAGTCTTATACACAATCCAAACTACAATGAGCAGTTCTTC; J: TRBJ2-1; V: TRBV6-1; size: -; D: -
CDR3: CASSFPSSYEQYF; DNA: TGTGCCAGCAGTTTTCCGAGCTCCTACGAGCAGTACTTC; J: TRBJ2-7; V: TRBV12-3/TRBV12-4; size: -; D: -
CDR3: CASSHWNTEAFF; DNA: TGCGCCAGCAGCCACTGGAACACTGAAGCTTTCTTT; J: TRBJ1-1; V: TRBV4-1; size: few; D: -
CDR3: CASSPRGGMGDQETQYF; DNA: TGTGCCAGCAGCCCCCGTGGGGGGATGGGGGACCAAGAGACCCAGTACTTC; J: TRBJ2-5; V: TRBV9; size: -; D: -
CDR3: CSAGQGKRDEQYF; DNA: TGCAGTGCCGGACAGGGGAAAAGGGACGAGCAGTACTTC; J: TRBJ2-7; V: TRBV20-1; size: -; D: TRBD1
CDR3: CASSLEFLAGVYEQYF; DNA: TGCGCCAGCAGCTTGGAGTTTCTAGCGGGAGTGTACGAGCAGTACTTC; J: TRBJ2-7; V: TRBV5-1; size: -; D: TRBD2
CDR3: CASSFPPGGQKGYTF; DNA: TGTGCCAGCAGTTTTCCGCCGGGCGGCCAGAAGGGCTACACCTTC; J: TRBJ1-2; V: TRBV12-3/TRBV12-4; size: -; D: -
CDR3: CASSLRPITDTQYF; DNA: TGTGCCAGCAGTTTACGGCCAATCACAGATACGCAGTATTTT; J: TRBJ2-3; V: TRBV27; size: few; D: -
CDR3: CSARSDRGRYNEQFF; DNA: TGCAGTGCTAGGTCGGACAGGGGGAGATACAATGAGCAGTTCTTC; J: TRBJ2-1; V: TRBV20-1; size: many; D: TRBD1
CDR3: CASSLKGGGTEAFF; DNA: TGTGCCAGCAGCCTAAAGGGTGGCGGGACTGAAGCTTTCTTT; J: TRBJ1-1; V: TRBV12-3/TRBV12-4; size: many; D: -
CDR3: CASSFPLRELSDTQYF; DNA: TGTGCCAGCAGCTTTCCTCTGCGGGAGCTATCAGATACGCAGTATTTT; J: TRBJ2-3; V: TRBV11-3; size: -; D: TRBD2
CDR3: CASSARTASAGELFF; DNA: TGCGCCAGCAGCGCCCGAACGGCCTCGGCCGGGGAGCTGTTTTTT; J: TRBJ2-2; V: TRBV5-1; size: -; D: -
CDR3: CAWSPEWRHSCGNEQFF; DNA: TGTGCCTGGAGTCCGGAGTGGAGACACTCCTGTGGCAATGAGCAGTTCTTC; J: TRBJ2-1; V: TRBV30; size: -; D: -
CDR3: CASSQGNEAFF; DNA: TGTGCCAGCAGCCAAGGTAATGAAGCTTTCTTT; J: TRBJ1-1; V: TRBV3-1; size: many; D: -
CDR3: CASSLAPTTDTQYF; DNA: TGTGCCAGCAGTTTAGCTCCTACTACAGATACGCAGTATTTT; J: TRBJ2-3; V: TRBV12-3/TRBV12-4; size: -; D: -
CDR3: CASSSQRRLGQPQHF; DNA: TGTGCCAGCAGCTCTCAGCGCAGATTAGGGCAGCCCCAGCATTTT; J: TRBJ1-5; V: TRBV28; size: -; D: -
CDR3: CASSWGPRNTDTQYF; DNA: TGTGCCAGCAGTTGGGGACCCCGCAACACAGATACGCAGTATTTT; J: TRBJ2-3; V: TRBV27; size: few; D: -
CDR3: CASSLSPTGRNTEAFF; DNA: TGTGCCAGCAGTTTATCGCCGACAGGGCGGAACACTGAAGCTTTCTTT; J: TRBJ1-1; V: TRBV27; size: few; D: TRBD1
CDR3: CASSLQGLAREQYF; DNA: TGTGCCAGCAGTTTACAGGGACTAGCAAGGGAGCAGTACTTC; J: TRBJ2-7; V: TRBV27; size: -; D: TRBD2
CDR3: CASSRQWGTEQYF; DNA: TGCGCCAGCAGCCGCCAGTGGGGTACCGAGCAGTACTTC; J: TRBJ2-7; V: TRBV4-1; size: -; D: -
CDR3: CAGQGKGQPQHF; DNA: TGTGCCGGACAGGGTAAGGGTCAGCCCCAGCATTTT; J: TRBJ1-5; V: TRBV6-2/TRBV6-3; size: -; D: TRBD1
CDR3: CASSAQDYGYTF; DNA: TGTGCCAGCAGCGCGCAAGACTATGGCTACACCTTC; J: TRBJ1-2; V: TRBV9; size: -; D: -
CDR3: CASTPGGSLYEQYF; DNA: TGTGCCAGCACCCCTGGCGGGAGTCTTTACGAGCAGTACTTC; J: TRBJ2-7; V: TRBV7-2; size: -; D: TRBD2
CDR3: CASSQDLGQYNEQFF; DNA: TGTGCCAGCAGCCAAGATTTGGGACAGTACAATGAGCAGTTCTTC; J: TRBJ2-1; V: TRBV3-1; size: few; D: TRBD1
CDR3: CASSYRLGGGEDEQFF; DNA: TGTGCCAGCAGTTACAGGTTGGGCGGGGGGGAGGATGAGCAGTTCTTC; J: TRBJ2-1; V: TRBV6-2/TRBV6-3; size: -; D: TRBD2
CDR3: CASSESGRNYNEQFF; DNA: TGTGCCAGCAGCGAAAGCGGGAGGAACTACAATGAGCAGTTCTTC; J: TRBJ2-1; V: TRBV6-1; size: -; D: TRBD2
CDR3: CASSLDAGGEQFF; DNA: TGTGCCAGCAGTTTAGATGCAGGGGGTGAGCAGTTCTTC; J: TRBJ2-1; V: TRBV12-3/TRBV12-4; size: -; D: TRBD1
CDR3: CASSTLQPGRDSVNTGELFF; DNA: TGCGCCAGCAGTACACTCCAACCCGGTAGGGATTCGGTGAACACCGGGGAGCTGTTTTTT; J: TRBJ2-2; V: TRBV5-1; size: -; D: -
CDR3: CASSLQGVGTSGNYEQYF; DNA: TGTGCCAGCAGCCTACAGGGGGTCGGGACTAGCGGGAACTACGAGCAGTACTTC; J: TRBJ2-7; V: TRBV11-2; size: -; D: TRBD2
CDR3: CASSPGLAGQGEQYF; DNA: TGCGCCAGCAGCCCGGGTTTAGCGGGTCAAGGCGAGCAGTACTTC; J: TRBJ2-7; V: TRBV5-1; size: -; D: TRBD2
CDR3: CASSYSGRPEETQYF; DNA: TGTGCCAGCAGTTACTCGGGGCGACCGGAAGAGACCCAGTACTTC; J: TRBJ2-5; V: TRBV6-5; size: few; D: -
CDR3: CASSEGRQNYGYTF; DNA: TGTGCCAGCAGTGAAGGCAGACAGAACTATGGCTACACCTTC; J: TRBJ1-2; V: TRBV2; size: few; D: -
CDR3: CASSPPPPLRSYEQYF; DNA: TGTGCCAGCAGCCCGCCCCCTCCCCTCCGGTCCTACGAGCAGTACTTC; J: TRBJ2-7; V: TRBV12-3/TRBV12-4; size: -; D: -
CDR3: CASSLAGGTSVFAEQYF; DNA: TGTGCCAGCAGTTTGGCGGGGGGGACTAGCGTTTTTGCCGAGCAGTACTTC; J: TRBJ2-7; V: TRBV12-3/TRBV12-4; size: -; D: TRBD2
CDR3: CASSLDHSGGLTDTQYF; DNA: TGTGCCAGCAGCTTAGATCATAGCGGGGGCCTCACAGATACGCAGTATTTT; J: TRBJ2-3; V: TRBV7-2; size: few; D: TRBD2
CDR3: CASSVGVSGSGTQYF; DNA: TGTGCCAGCAGCGTAGGAGTTAGCGGGAGTGGTACGCAGTATTTT; J: TRBJ2-3; V: TRBV9; size: few; D: TRBD2
CDR3: CASSPLAGGINEQFF; DNA: TGTGCCAGCAGCCCCCTAGCGGGGGGGATCAATGAGCAGTTCTTC; J: TRBJ2-1; V: TRBV4-2; size: -; D: TRBD2
CDR3: CASSDDPSSYNEQFF; DNA: TGTGCCAGCAGTGACGACCCCAGCTCCTACAATGAGCAGTTCTTC; J: TRBJ2-1; V: TRBV25-1; size: few; D: -
CDR3: CATSRDLANTEAFF; DNA: TGTGCCACCAGCAGAGATCTCGCGAACACTGAAGCTTTCTTT; J: TRBJ1-1; V: TRBV15; size: few; D: -
CDR3: CAWSVDFFTGELFF; DNA: TGTGCCTGGAGTGTGGACTTCTTCACCGGGGAGCTGTTTTTT; J: TRBJ2-2; V: TRBV30; size: -; D: -
CDR3: CASSLLRTTQETQYF; DNA: TGTGCCAGCAGCTTATTGCGCACAACCCAAGAGACCCAGTACTTC; J: TRBJ2-5; V: TRBV7-9; size: few; D: -
CDR3: CSARDHAGTTDTQYF; DNA: TGCAGTGCTAGAGATCACGCGGGGACCACAGATACGCAGTATTTT; J: TRBJ2-3; V: TRBV20-1; size: -; D: -
CDR3: CATSDLGQIDTQYF; DNA: TGTGCCACCAGTGATCTCGGACAGATAGATACGCAGTATTTT; J: TRBJ2-3; V: TRBV24-1; size: -; D: -
CDR3: CASSQTGAYEQYF; DNA: TGTGCCAGCAGCCAGACAGGGGCCTACGAGCAGTACTTC; J: TRBJ2-7; V: TRBV5-4; size: many; D: TRBD1
CDR3: CASSMGGHSTDTQYF; DNA: TGTGCCAGCAGTATGGGGGGTCATAGCACAGATACGCAGTATTTT; J: TRBJ2-3; V: TRBV12-3/TRBV12-4; size: few; D: -
CDR3: CASSSRRSNEQFF; DNA: TGTGCCAGCAGCTCTAGACGGTCCAATGAGCAGTTCTTC; J: TRBJ2-1; V: TRBV6-2/TRBV6-3; size: few; D: -